These 22 T cell receptor beta chains were all obtained from the same sample, sequenced in a study of OX40 agonist ivuxolimab in advanced cancers. Clones were read by immunoSEQ multiplex PCR, and TCRdb kept only the in-frame ones, dropping some. In the table there are under 85,000 clones, just over 90% of which are singletons. Here the sequenced sample was CD4+ or CD8+ T cells sorted from blood, taken in a trial of the OX40 agonist ivuxolimab. These receptors all come from an adult with an advanced solid tumor such as melanoma, head and neck, liver or kidney cancer.

The J gene is TRBJ2-1, the V gene TRBV11-3, with TRBD1 as a possible D gene (5 bases). V gave up 3 bases and J gave up 8 bases, with 11 bases separating them. The CDR3 totals 13 residues. Germline V gene lookup returns CDR1 SGHNT and CDR2 YENEEA. In DNA form, the CDR3 reads TGTGCCAGCAGCTTCACACAGGAGCATGAGCAGTTCTTC. Translated: CASSFTQEHEQFF.

The chain combines TRBV5-3 with TRBJ2-7; 13 nucleotides line up with TRBD2. Being an ORF, TRBV5-3 has a function that is uncertain. This CDR3 contains 15 residues. V trimming: 4 bases; J trimming: 7 bases; junction bases outside the gene matches: 8. CDR3 sequence: CARSARLAGGSEQYF. The CDR3 DNA reads TGTGCCAGAAGCGCCCGACTAGCGGGAGGATCAGAGCAGTACTTC.

The chain joins TRBV4-3 to TRBJ2-5; D might be TRBD1 (5 bases). The end of the DNA aligns better with TRBJ2-7, so the J call may be wrong. The CDR3 length is 14 residues. CDR1 is LGHNA and CDR2 is YSLEER in the germline V gene. In DNA form, the CDR3 reads TGCGCCAGCAGCCAAGATTTCAGGGCTTACGAGCAGTACTTC. It specifies CASSQDFRAYEQYF.

This clone was seen a single time. The chain uses TRBV19 and TRBJ1-1; D gene ambiguous. CDR1 is LNHDA and CDR2 is SQIVND in the germline V gene (reference sequence). V dropped 3 bases and J dropped 1 base, with 6 bases sitting between them. This CDR3 has 13 residues. CDR3 in DNA: TGTGCCAGTAGTATTGGTGGGAACACTGAAGCTTTCTTT. Its protein is CASSIGGNTEAFF.

The gene calls are TRBV6-1 and TRBJ2-2, with 9 bases fitting TRBD2. There are 16 residues in the CDR3. The germline V gene encodes CDR1 MNHNS and CDR2 SASEGT. V lost 3 bases and J lost 9; bases outside the gene matches: 11. The CDR3 protein is CASSDGGGRAFRELFF. For the CDR3, the DNA is TGTGCCAGCAGTGACGGGGGCGGGAGGGCCTTCCGGGAGCTGTTTTTT.

This chain links TRBV28 with TRBJ2-3; 7 bases are shared with TRBD2. The CDR3 extends over 13 amino acids. Germline CDR1 is MDHEN and CDR2 is SYDVKM. V trimming: 7 bases; J trimming: 4 bases; junction bases outside the gene matches: 5. For the CDR3, the DNA is TGTGCCAGCAAAGGGAGGGCCCCAGATACGCAGTATTTT. Encoded protein: CASKGRAPDTQYF.

The rearrangement uses TRBV10-3 and TRBJ2-1, with 10 bases matching TRBD2. The CDR3 loop spans 14 amino acids. The junction had 0 bases not matched to a gene; V was cut back by 4 bases and J by 3 bases. CDR1 is ENHRY, CDR2 SYGVKD, per germline. The CDR3 nucleotides are TGTGCCATCAGTGCTAGCGGGAGCTACAATGAGCAGTTCTTC. Its translation: CAISASGSYNEQFF.

The rearrangement joins TRBV2 to TRBJ2-7; 7 nucleotides align to TRBD1. This CDR3 is built from 13 residues. Germline V gene lookup returns CDR1 SNHLY and CDR2 FYNNEI. V shed 5 bases and J 2 bases; nucleotides not matched to a gene: 3. CDR3 coding DNA: TGTGCCAGCAGTAACGGACAGGCCTACGAGCAGTACTTC. It codes for CASSNGQAYEQYF.

V gene TRBV7-9 combines with J gene TRBJ2-1, with 11 bases that match TRBD2. CDR1 and CDR2 (germline): SEHNR, FQNEAQ (reference sequence). The CDR3 consists of 16 residues. The V segment lost 5 bases and the J segment 6 bases; nucleotides outside the gene matches: 9. This CDR3 is CASSKRLAGPGNEQFF. As DNA, the CDR3 is TGTGCCAGCAGCAAGAGACTAGCGGGACCCGGCAATGAGCAGTTCTTC.

This clone was observed a single time. The rearrangement joins TRBV5-1 to TRBJ2-2; 7 nucleotides agree with TRBD1. Per germline, CDR1 SGHRS and CDR2 YFSETQ. V shed 4 bases, J shed 7 bases, and the junction held 10 bases outside the gene matches. The CDR3 loop spans 15 amino acids. The CDR3 DNA follows: TGCGCCAGCAGCCACACACAGGGGTTCGGCGGGGAGCTGTTTTTT. Its translation is CASSHTQGFGGELFF.

This chain joins TRBV19 and TRBJ2-2; perhaps TRBD2 as D (5 bases). V was trimmed by 7 bases and J by 6 bases, leaving 12 bases between them. The germline V gene encodes CDR1 LNHDA and CDR2 SQIVND (reference sequence). The CDR3 runs to 13 residues. In DNA form, the CDR3 reads TGTGCCAGTAACCTTGGACTTTCCGGGGAGCTGTTTTTT. This encodes CASNLGLSGELFF.

This clone appeared a single time. The rearrangement links TRBV11-2 to TRBJ2-5; D uncertain. The germline V and J ends were trimmed by 2 bases and 0 bases, with 7 bases remaining between them. The CDR3 contains 14 residues. Germline V lookup: CDR1 SGHAT, CDR2 FQNNGV. CDR3 loop: CASSLSVNQETQYF. The CDR3 DNA reads TGTGCCAGCAGCTTAAGTGTGAACCAAGAGACCCAGTACTTC.

The CDR3: CASLAPRANIQYF. DNA of the CDR3: TGTGCCAGCCTTGCCCCTAGAGCCAACATTCAGTACTTC. The V call is TRBV28, the J call TRBJ2-4; no clear D. The germline gives CDR1 MDHEN, CDR2 SYDVKM. V lost 8 bases, J lost 7 bases, and 15 bases lay in between. The CDR3 is 13 amino acids.

This clone turned up a few times. V usage is TRBV6-6 and J usage is TRBJ1-3; D uncertain. The V and J ends lost 7 bases and 11 bases respectively, with 12 bases between them. The germline CDR1 and CDR2 sequences are MNHNY and SVGAGI (reference sequence). CDR3 length: 11 residues. The CDR3 here is CASKEVAAIYF. Here the CDR3 DNA reads TGTGCCAGCAAGGAGGTGGCAGCCATATATTTT.

This clone has just one count. V usage is TRBV25-1 and J usage is TRBJ2-1, with D tentatively TRBD2 (6 bases). This CDR3 region has 15 residues. V dropped 9 bases and J dropped 0 bases, with 15 bases sitting between them. Germline V lookup: CDR1 MGHDK, CDR2 SYGVNS. The CDR3 nucleotides read TGTGCCAGTTCCTTTAGCGGTAGCTCCTACAATGAGCAGTTCTTC. Encoded protein: CASSFSGSSYNEQFF.

V gene TRBV5-1 combines with J gene TRBJ1-1; TRBD1 agrees at 11 bases. CDR1 is SGHRS and CDR2 is YFSETQ in the germline V gene. The CDR3 has 17 residues. The V segment lost 1 base and the J segment 4 bases; nucleotides outside the gene matches: 9. CDR3 sequence: CASSLIWTGGAGTEAFF. The CDR3 coding sequence is TGCGCCAGCAGCTTGATCTGGACAGGGGGCGCCGGCACTGAAGCTTTCTTT.

The V and J genes are TRBV10-3 and TRBJ1-3; 9 bases match TRBD1. This CDR3 region has 16 residues. The germline V gene encodes CDR1 ENHRY and CDR2 SYGVKD. Unmatched junction bases numbered 8, after V lost 4 bases and J lost 4 bases. The CDR3 DNA sequence: TGTGCCATCAGTGTACAGGGGGCAGTGGGAGGAAACACCATATATTTT. Its protein product is CAISVQGAVGGNTIYF.

This clone was seen only once. The V and J genes are TRBV19 and TRBJ2-1; no clear D gene. Trimming removed 5 bases from V and 7 bases from J, with 21 bases in between. Germline CDR1 and CDR2: LNHDA and SQIVND (reference sequence). The CDR3 extends over 16 amino acids. The DNA of the CDR3 is TGTGCCAGTAGTCCCACCCAGCGAGCAAGCAGGAATGAGCAGTTCTTC. This codes for CASSPTQRASRNEQFF.

Only a few counts were recorded for this clone. The chain uses TRBV11-2 and TRBJ2-4; D is unclear. The CDR3 totals 17 residues. V lost 2 bases and J 0 bases, leaving 14 bases between the germline ends. Germline CDR1 SGHAT, CDR2 FQNNGV. In DNA, the CDR3 is TGTGCCAGCAGCTTAAGGCACCCGGTGTCAGCCAAAAACATTCAGTACTTC. Encoded protein: CASSLRHPVSAKNIQYF. The full variable domain, its missing parts supplied by reference TRBV11-2 and TRBJ2-4, is EAGVAQSPRYKIIEKRQSVAFWCNPISGHATLYWYQQILGQGPKLLIQFQNNGVVDDSQLPKDRFSAERLKGVDSTLKIQPAKLEDSAVYLCASSLRHPVSAKNIQYFGAGTRLSVL.

This chain uses TRBV4-1 with TRBJ2-7; D perhaps matches TRBD2 (6 bases). Trimming removed 4 bases from V and 0 bases from J, with 10 bases in between. The CDR3 consists of 14 residues. The V gene's germline CDR1 is MGHRA and CDR2 YSYEKL. This CDR3 reads CASSRDGGSYEQYF. The CDR3 DNA reads as TGCGCCAGCAGCCGTGACGGGGGCTCCTACGAGCAGTACTTC.

The genes are TRBV7-6 and TRBJ1-2, with D perhaps matching TRBD1 (5 bases). The V and J ends lost 5 bases and 2 bases respectively, with 9 bases between them. The CDR3 sequence is 13 residues long. Germline-derived CDR1 and CDR2 are SGHVS and FNYEAQ. DNA for the CDR3: TGTGCCAGCAGCCCGGGGCAGAACTATGGCTACACCTTC. It specifies CASSPGQNYGYTF. The variable domain in full, completed from reference TRBV7-6 and TRBJ1-2, reads GAGVSQSPRYKVTKRGQDVALRCDPISGHVSLYWYRQALGQGPEFLTYFNYEAQQDKSGLPNDRFSAERPEGSISTLTIQRTEQRDSAMYRCASSPGQNYGYTFGSGTRLTVV.

The rearrangement links TRBV10-3 to TRBJ2-5; 10 bases map to TRBD2. The V gene end was trimmed by 3 bases and the J gene end by 5 bases; junction bases not matched to a gene: 9. CDR1 and CDR2 (germline): ENHRY, SYGVKD. The CDR3 contains 16 residues. CDR3: CAISDRTSGEGETQYF. Here the CDR3 DNA reads TGTGCCATCAGTGATAGGACTAGCGGCGAAGGGGAGACCCAGTACTTC.